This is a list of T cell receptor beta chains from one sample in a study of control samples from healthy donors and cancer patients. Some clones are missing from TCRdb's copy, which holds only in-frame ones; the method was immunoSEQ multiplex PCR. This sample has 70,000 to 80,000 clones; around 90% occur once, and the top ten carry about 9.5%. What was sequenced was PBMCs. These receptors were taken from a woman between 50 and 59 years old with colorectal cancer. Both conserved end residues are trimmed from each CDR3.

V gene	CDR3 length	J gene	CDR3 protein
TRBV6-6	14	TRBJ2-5	ASSYNGGGAAETQY
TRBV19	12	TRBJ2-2	ASSTDRWGGELF
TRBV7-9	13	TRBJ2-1	ASSRQGFSYNEQF
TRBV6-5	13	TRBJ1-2	ASIHDSLKDYGYT
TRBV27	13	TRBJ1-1	ASSLTPGAGIEAF
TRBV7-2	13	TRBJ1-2	ASSLQTGGGYGYT
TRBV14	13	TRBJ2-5	ASSQDLRGPKTQY
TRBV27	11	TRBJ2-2	ASSFGGIGELF
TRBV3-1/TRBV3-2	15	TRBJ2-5	ASSQDYGPLRQETQY
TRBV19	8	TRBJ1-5	ATGSQPQH
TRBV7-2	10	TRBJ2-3	ASSLYTDTQY
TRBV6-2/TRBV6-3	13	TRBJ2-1	ASSPTGQGKDEQF
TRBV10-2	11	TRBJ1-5	ASSENRNQPQH
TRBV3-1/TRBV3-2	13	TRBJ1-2	ASSQGLDGEYGYT
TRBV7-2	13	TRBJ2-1	ASSLNGGQYNEQF
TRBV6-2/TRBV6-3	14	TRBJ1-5	ASSYRVAWSNQPQH
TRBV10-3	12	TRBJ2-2	AISASEQGRELF
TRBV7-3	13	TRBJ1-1	ASSLGGGANTEAF
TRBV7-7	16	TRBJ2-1	ASSLEVSGAYSYNEQF
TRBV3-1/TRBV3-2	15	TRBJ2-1	ASTPEAVGGLYNEQF
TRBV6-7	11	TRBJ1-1	ASEGTGDTEAF
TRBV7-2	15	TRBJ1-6	ASSPQTGRPYNSPLH
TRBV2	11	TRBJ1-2	ASTLDRAYGYT
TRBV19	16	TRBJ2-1	ASSITPPLAGAYNEQF
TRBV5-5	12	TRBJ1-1	ASSFFDWNTEAF
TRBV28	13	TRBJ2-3	ASTSSAASTDTQY
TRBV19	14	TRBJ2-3	ASSASGLASADTQY
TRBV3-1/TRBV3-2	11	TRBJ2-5	ASSQGGEETQY
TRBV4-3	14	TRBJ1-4	ASSQEPGQGSEKLF
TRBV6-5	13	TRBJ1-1	ASSYRSGGPTEAF
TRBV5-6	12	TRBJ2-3	ASSLVRGSDTQY
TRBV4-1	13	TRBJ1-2	ASSRETRTSWGYT
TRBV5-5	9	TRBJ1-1	ASSLPGEAF
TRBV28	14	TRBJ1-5	ASSTLKGAPGQPQH
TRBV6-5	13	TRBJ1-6	ASSIGQGRNSPLH
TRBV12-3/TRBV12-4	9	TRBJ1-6	ASRGDSPLH
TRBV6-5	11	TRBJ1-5	ASSTGEVQPQH
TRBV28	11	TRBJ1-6	ASRDTYNSPLH
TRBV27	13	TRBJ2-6	ASSDRSSGANVLT
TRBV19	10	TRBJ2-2	ASSYYTGELF
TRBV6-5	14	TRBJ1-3	ASSSEDASSGNTIY
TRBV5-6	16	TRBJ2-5	ASNPWTGVTGYQETQY
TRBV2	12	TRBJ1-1	ASSAKAGNTEAF
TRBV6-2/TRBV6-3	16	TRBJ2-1	ASSYSVWLAGSYNEQF
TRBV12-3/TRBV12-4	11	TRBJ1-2	ASSFRGTGGYT
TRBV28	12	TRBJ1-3	ASRLGGAGNTIY
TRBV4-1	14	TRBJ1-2	ASSQMAGVANYGYT
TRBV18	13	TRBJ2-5	ASSPPSGGRETQY